The rows below give T cell receptor beta chains drawn from one sample of a study of T-cell reconstitution after alpha-beta-depleted transplantation in children. TCRdb recomputed calls from the PCR reads with MiXCR, one row per CDR3 protein. In the table there are around 450,000 distinct CDR3 sequences, roughly two fifths of which are singletons. The source material was PBMCs, sampled before TCRalphabeta/CD19-depleted stem cell transplant. These receptors were obtained from a girl aged 2-10 years with aplastic anemia, due to receive a stem cell transplant. CDR3s include the opening cysteine and the closing phenylalanine or tryptophan. The order of the fields is CDR3 protein, CDR3 DNA, V gene, CDR3 length, clone size, J gene, D gene. A D gene is named only where the DNA matches it firmly. The size entry is marked missing in some rows and otherwise reads once, few, many or a size class.

CDR3aa: CSEAARGADTQYF; CDR3nt: TGCAGCGAGGCAGCGCGAGGGGCTGATACGCAGTATTTT; v_gene: TRBV29-1; len: 13; abundance: once; j_gene: TRBJ2-3; d_gene: .
CDR3aa: CASSGARRGLDTEAFF; CDR3nt: TGTGCCAGCAGCGGAGCGAGGAGGGGGTTGGACACTGAAGCTTTCTTT; v_gene: TRBV12-3/TRBV12-4; len: 16; abundance: few; j_gene: TRBJ1-1; d_gene: .
CDR3aa: CASSYSDSPNEKLFF; CDR3nt: TGTGCCAGCAGTTACTCGGACAGCCCTAATGAAAAACTGTTTTTT; v_gene: TRBV6-5; len: 15; abundance: few; j_gene: TRBJ1-4; d_gene: .
CDR3aa: CASSLNGGPYNEQFF; CDR3nt: TGTGCCAGCAGCTTAAATGGCGGACCCTACAATGAGCAGTTCTTC; v_gene: TRBV7-3; len: 15; abundance: .; j_gene: TRBJ2-1; d_gene: .
CDR3aa: CSARDSGGTDTQYF; CDR3nt: TGCAGTGCTAGAGATAGCGGGGGCACAGATACGCAGTATTTT; v_gene: TRBV20-1; len: 14; abundance: few; j_gene: TRBJ2-3; d_gene: TRBD2
CDR3aa: CASSLRGGLSSYEQYF; CDR3nt: TGCGCCAGCAGCTTAAGGGGGGGACTAAGCTCCTACGAGCAGTACTTC; v_gene: TRBV5-1; len: 16; abundance: .; j_gene: TRBJ2-7; d_gene: .
CDR3aa: CASSPTRNTGELFF; CDR3nt: TGTGCCAGCAGCCCGACTAGAAACACCGGGGAGCTGTTTTTT; v_gene: TRBV7-2; len: 14; abundance: many; j_gene: TRBJ2-2; d_gene: .
CDR3aa: CSARDWRGFSGNTIYF; CDR3nt: TGCAGTGCTAGAGATTGGCGGGGCTTCTCTGGAAACACCATATATTTT; v_gene: TRBV20-1; len: 16; abundance: many; j_gene: TRBJ1-3; d_gene: .
CDR3aa: CSARDRGASSYNEQFF; CDR3nt: TGCAGTGCTAGAGATCGGGGGGCGAGCTCCTACAATGAGCAGTTCTTC; v_gene: TRBV20-1; len: 16; abundance: .; j_gene: TRBJ2-1; d_gene: .
CDR3aa: CASSEYATGSNEQFF; CDR3nt: TGTGCCAGCAGTGAATATGCGACAGGATCCAATGAGCAGTTCTTC; v_gene: TRBV25-1; len: 15; abundance: .; j_gene: TRBJ2-1; d_gene: .
CDR3aa: CASRSSGGAHEQFF; CDR3nt: TGCGCCAGCAGGTCTAGCGGGGGGGCCCATGAGCAGTTCTTC; v_gene: TRBV5-1; len: 14; abundance: .; j_gene: TRBJ2-1; d_gene: TRBD2
CDR3aa: CSVDDPTGVDYGYTF; CDR3nt: TGCAGCGTTGACGATCCGACAGGGGTTGACTATGGCTACACCTTC; v_gene: TRBV29-1; len: 15; abundance: few; j_gene: TRBJ1-2; d_gene: TRBD1
CDR3aa: CASSHGTGISGANVLTF; CDR3nt: TGTGCCAGCAGCCATGGGACAGGAATCTCTGGGGCCAACGTCCTGACTTTC; v_gene: TRBV3-1; len: 17; abundance: .; j_gene: TRBJ2-6; d_gene: TRBD1
CDR3aa: CSADRASDEQYF; CDR3nt: TGCAGTGCTGACAGGGCTTCCGACGAGCAGTACTTC; v_gene: TRBV20-1; len: 12; abundance: .; j_gene: TRBJ2-7; d_gene: TRBD1
CDR3aa: CASSYRAPEETQYF; CDR3nt: TGCGCCAGCAGCTACCGGGCCCCCGAGGAGACCCAGTACTTC; v_gene: TRBV5-1; len: 14; abundance: many; j_gene: TRBJ2-5; d_gene: .
CDR3aa: CASSPSGGIYEQYF; CDR3nt: TGCGCCAGCAGCCCTTCCGGCGGGATCTACGAGCAGTACTTC; v_gene: TRBV5-1; len: 14; abundance: .; j_gene: TRBJ2-7; d_gene: .
CDR3aa: CASSYGTFEFYEQYF; CDR3nt: TGTGCCAGCAGTTACGGGACCTTTGAATTCTACGAGCAGTACTTC; v_gene: TRBV6-2/TRBV6-3; len: 15; abundance: many; j_gene: TRBJ2-7; d_gene: .
CDR3aa: CASSQETWGTDTQYF; CDR3nt: TGCGCCAGCAGCCAAGAAACCTGGGGCACAGATACGCAGTATTTT; v_gene: TRBV4-3; len: 15; abundance: many; j_gene: TRBJ2-3; d_gene: .
CDR3aa: CASSLAQGYAGELFF; CDR3nt: TGCGCCAGCAGCTTGGCACAGGGCTACGCCGGGGAGCTGTTTTTT; v_gene: TRBV5-1; len: 15; abundance: few; j_gene: TRBJ2-2; d_gene: .
CDR3aa: CSARSHRADTQYF; CDR3nt: TGCAGTGCTAGATCCCACAGGGCAGATACGCAGTATTTT; v_gene: TRBV20-1; len: 13; abundance: .; j_gene: TRBJ2-3; d_gene: .
CDR3aa: CASSPREGAATGELFF; CDR3nt: TGCGCCAGCAGCCCGCGGGAGGGGGCGGCCACCGGGGAGCTGTTTTTT; v_gene: TRBV4-1; len: 16; abundance: .; j_gene: TRBJ2-2; d_gene: TRBD2
CDR3aa: CASSVGLGSSYNEQFF; CDR3nt: TGCGCCAGCAGCGTCGGACTGGGCAGTTCCTACAATGAGCAGTTCTTC; v_gene: TRBV5-1; len: 16; abundance: .; j_gene: TRBJ2-1; d_gene: .
CDR3aa: CASSLAYGGPTPYEQYF; CDR3nt: TGTGCCAGCAGCTTAGCGTATGGAGGTCCTACGCCCTACGAGCAGTACTTC; v_gene: TRBV7-6; len: 17; abundance: .; j_gene: TRBJ2-7; d_gene: .
CDR3aa: CSARARAGSLAQYF; CDR3nt: TGCAGTGCTAGAGCCCGGGCAGGGAGTTTGGCCCAGTACTTC; v_gene: TRBV20-1; len: 14; abundance: .; j_gene: TRBJ2-5; d_gene: .
CDR3aa: CASSLDSPNYGYTF; CDR3nt: TGCGCCAGCAGCTTGGACAGCCCTAACTATGGCTACACCTTC; v_gene: TRBV5-1; len: 14; abundance: .; j_gene: TRBJ1-2; d_gene: .
CDR3aa: CSARPGSTSGRASYNEQFF; CDR3nt: TGCAGTGCTAGACCTGGGTCTACTAGCGGGAGGGCCTCCTACAATGAGCAGTTCTTC; v_gene: TRBV20-1; len: 19; abundance: few; j_gene: TRBJ2-1; d_gene: TRBD2
CDR3aa: CASSLQGSSYEQYF; CDR3nt: TGTGCCAGCAGCTTACAAGGGAGCTCCTACGAGCAGTACTTC; v_gene: TRBV7-2; len: 14; abundance: few; j_gene: TRBJ2-7; d_gene: .
CDR3aa: CSVVLASSYNEQFF; CDR3nt: TGCAGCGTTGTCCTGGCGAGCTCCTACAATGAGCAGTTCTTC; v_gene: TRBV29-1; len: 14; abundance: few; j_gene: TRBJ2-1; d_gene: .
CDR3aa: CASSPRVGTNEKLFF; CDR3nt: TGTGCCAGCAGCCCACGCGTCGGAACTAATGAAAAACTGTTTTTT; v_gene: TRBV7-2; len: 15; abundance: .; j_gene: TRBJ1-4; d_gene: .
CDR3aa: CASKSWGTGTRPTDTQYF; CDR3nt: TGTGCCAGCAAGTCTTGGGGAACCGGGACTAGGCCGACAGATACGCAGTATTTT; v_gene: TRBV9; len: 18; abundance: few; j_gene: TRBJ2-3; d_gene: TRBD2
CDR3aa: CASSSGHTSSYEQYF; CDR3nt: TGCGCCAGCAGCTCAGGACATACGAGCTCCTACGAGCAGTACTTC; v_gene: TRBV5-1; len: 15; abundance: many; j_gene: TRBJ2-7; d_gene: .
CDR3aa: CASSQTGDYGYTF; CDR3nt: TGTGCCAGCTCACAGACAGGGGACTATGGCTACACCTTC; v_gene: TRBV18; len: 13; abundance: few; j_gene: TRBJ1-2; d_gene: TRBD1
CDR3aa: CASSLNGPGQGGTEAFF; CDR3nt: TGCGCCAGCAGCTTGAATGGGCCGGGACAGGGGGGAACTGAAGCTTTCTTT; v_gene: TRBV5-1; len: 17; abundance: many; j_gene: TRBJ1-1; d_gene: TRBD1
CDR3aa: CASSYGGGETQYF; CDR3nt: TGTGCCAGCAGTTACGGGGGAGGAGAGACCCAGTACTTC; v_gene: TRBV6-5; len: 13; abundance: .; j_gene: TRBJ2-5; d_gene: .
CDR3aa: CATSRGLAGDNEQFF; CDR3nt: TGTGCCACCAGCAGAGGGCTAGCGGGGGACAATGAGCAGTTCTTC; v_gene: TRBV15; len: 15; abundance: .; j_gene: TRBJ2-1; d_gene: TRBD2
CDR3aa: CASYDSYNEQFF; CDR3nt: TGCGCCAGCTATGACAGTTACAATGAGCAGTTCTTC; v_gene: TRBV5-1; len: 12; abundance: .; j_gene: TRBJ2-1; d_gene: .
CDR3aa: CSARPGEVQGSNTEAFF; CDR3nt: TGCAGTGCTAGACCGGGTGAGGTACAGGGGTCGAACACTGAAGCTTTCTTT; v_gene: TRBV20-1; len: 17; abundance: .; j_gene: TRBJ1-1; d_gene: TRBD1
CDR3aa: CASSYSAGGIADTQYF; CDR3nt: TGTGCCAGCAGTTACTCGGCAGGGGGCATAGCAGATACGCAGTATTTT; v_gene: TRBV6-5; len: 16; abundance: many; j_gene: TRBJ2-3; d_gene: TRBD1
CDR3aa: CSASRREGLWVTQYF; CDR3nt: TGCAGTGCTAGCCGGCGGGAGGGCCTTTGGGTGACCCAGTACTTC; v_gene: TRBV20-1; len: 15; abundance: .; j_gene: TRBJ2-5; d_gene: TRBD2
CDR3aa: CASSQTGSAGTGELFF; CDR3nt: TGTGCCAGCAGCCAAACAGGATCAGCGGGGACCGGGGAGCTGTTTTTT; v_gene: TRBV27; len: 16; abundance: .; j_gene: TRBJ2-2; d_gene: TRBD2
CDR3aa: CSASSSGAGDTQYF; CDR3nt: TGCAGTGCTAGTAGTAGCGGGGCCGGAGATACGCAGTATTTT; v_gene: TRBV20-1; len: 14; abundance: .; j_gene: TRBJ2-3; d_gene: TRBD2
CDR3aa: CAWALRGGADTQYF; CDR3nt: TGTGCCTGGGCTCTACGGGGGGGGGCAGATACGCAGTATTTT; v_gene: TRBV30; len: 14; abundance: .; j_gene: TRBJ2-3; d_gene: TRBD2
CDR3aa: CSARPGGSGANVLTF; CDR3nt: TGCAGTGCTCGCCCGGGCGGCTCTGGGGCCAACGTCCTGACTTTC; v_gene: TRBV20-1; len: 15; abundance: many; j_gene: TRBJ2-6; d_gene: .
CDR3aa: CASSLNAAAASPLHF; CDR3nt: TGTGCCAGCAGTTTAAACGCCGCTGCCGCTTCACCCCTCCACTTT; v_gene: TRBV12-3/TRBV12-4; len: 15; abundance: many; j_gene: TRBJ1-6; d_gene: .
CDR3aa: CASSLPRGEETQYF; CDR3nt: TGTGCCAGCAGCTTGCCCAGGGGTGAAGAGACCCAGTACTTC; v_gene: TRBV5-4; len: 14; abundance: .; j_gene: TRBJ2-5; d_gene: .
CDR3aa: CASSIGLAHTDTQYF; CDR3nt: TGTGCCAGCAGTATCGGACTAGCGCACACAGATACGCAGTATTTT; v_gene: TRBV12-3/TRBV12-4; len: 15; abundance: few; j_gene: TRBJ2-3; d_gene: TRBD2
CDR3aa: CSLKSGGVGDTQYF; CDR3nt: TGCAGCTTAAAATCGGGGGGCGTGGGAGATACGCAGTATTTT; v_gene: TRBV29-1; len: 14; abundance: .; j_gene: TRBJ2-3; d_gene: .
CDR3aa: CASRAGGYGYTF; CDR3nt: TGTGCCAGCAGGGCAGGGGGCTATGGCTACACCTTC; v_gene: TRBV6-5; len: 12; abundance: .; j_gene: TRBJ1-2; d_gene: TRBD1
CDR3aa: CASSLAPPTSPAHF; CDR3nt: TGTGCCAGCAGCTTAGCCCCTCCGACTAGCCCAGCGCACTTC; v_gene: TRBV7-2; len: 14; abundance: .; j_gene: TRBJ2-7; d_gene: TRBD2
CDR3aa: CASASPGLAEKGIEQYF; CDR3nt: TGTGCCAGTGCCTCCCCGGGACTAGCGGAAAAGGGGATCGAGCAGTACTTC; v_gene: TRBV19; len: 17; abundance: .; j_gene: TRBJ2-7; d_gene: TRBD2
CDR3aa: CASSPDLAPSYEQYF; CDR3nt: TGTGCCAGCAGTCCGGACCTAGCGCCCTCCTACGAGCAGTACTTC; v_gene: TRBV6-2/TRBV6-3; len: 15; abundance: .; j_gene: TRBJ2-7; d_gene: .
CDR3aa: CASGLGTGIYDTQYF; CDR3nt: TGTGCTAGTGGTTTGGGGACAGGAATTTATGATACGCAGTATTTT; v_gene: TRBV12-5; len: 15; abundance: .; j_gene: TRBJ2-3; d_gene: TRBD1
CDR3aa: CASSLVGPLYGYTF; CDR3nt: TGTGCCAGCAGTTTGGTGGGGCCCCTATATGGCTACACCTTC; v_gene: TRBV12-3/TRBV12-4; len: 14; abundance: few; j_gene: TRBJ1-2; d_gene: .
CDR3aa: CSASHRESYNSPLHF; CDR3nt: TGCAGTGCTAGTCACAGGGAGTCCTATAATTCACCCCTCCACTTT; v_gene: TRBV20-1; len: 15; abundance: .; j_gene: TRBJ1-6; d_gene: .
CDR3aa: CASSPPGSETQYF; CDR3nt: TGTGCCAGCAGTCCCCCGGGGTCAGAGACCCAGTACTTC; v_gene: TRBV6-1; len: 13; abundance: few; j_gene: TRBJ2-5; d_gene: .
CDR3aa: CASSSSGNEGRQYF; CDR3nt: TGTGCCAGCTCATCGAGCGGGAACGAGGGTCGGCAGTACTTC; v_gene: TRBV18; len: 14; abundance: .; j_gene: TRBJ2-7; d_gene: TRBD2
CDR3aa: CSARNPDRAHGGELFF; CDR3nt: TGCAGTGCCCGTAACCCCGACAGGGCCCACGGCGGGGAGCTGTTTTTT; v_gene: TRBV20-1; len: 16; abundance: .; j_gene: TRBJ2-2; d_gene: TRBD1
CDR3aa: CSIETRVDNYGYTF; CDR3nt: TGCAGTATTGAAACGAGGGTAGATAACTATGGCTACACCTTC; v_gene: TRBV20-1; len: 14; abundance: few; j_gene: TRBJ1-2; d_gene: .
CDR3aa: CSARMLDRPGTEAFF; CDR3nt: TGCAGTGCTAGGATGTTGGACAGGCCGGGCACTGAAGCTTTCTTT; v_gene: TRBV20-1; len: 15; abundance: few; j_gene: TRBJ1-1; d_gene: TRBD1
CDR3aa: CASSFTGFNTGELFF; CDR3nt: TGTGCCAGCAGCTTTACAGGGTTTAACACCGGGGAGCTGTTTTTT; v_gene: TRBV5-5; len: 15; abundance: many; j_gene: TRBJ2-2; d_gene: .